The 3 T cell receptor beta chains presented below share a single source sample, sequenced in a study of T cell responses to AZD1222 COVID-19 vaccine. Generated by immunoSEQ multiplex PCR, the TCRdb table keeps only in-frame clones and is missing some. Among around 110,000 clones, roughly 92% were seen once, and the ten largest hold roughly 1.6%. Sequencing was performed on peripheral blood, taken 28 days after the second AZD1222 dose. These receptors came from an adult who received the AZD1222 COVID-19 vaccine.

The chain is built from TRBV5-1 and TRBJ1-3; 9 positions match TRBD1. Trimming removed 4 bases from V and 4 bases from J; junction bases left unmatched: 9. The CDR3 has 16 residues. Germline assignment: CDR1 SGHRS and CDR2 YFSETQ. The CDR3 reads CASSTRQGVSGNTIYF. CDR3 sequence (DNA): TGCGCCAGCAGCACAAGACAGGGGGTATCGGGAAACACCATATATTTT.

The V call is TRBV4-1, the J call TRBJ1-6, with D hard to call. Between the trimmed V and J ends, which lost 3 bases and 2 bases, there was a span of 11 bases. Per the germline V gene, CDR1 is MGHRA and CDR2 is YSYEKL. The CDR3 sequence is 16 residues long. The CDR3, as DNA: TGCGCCAGCAGCCATCGAGAGGGTGCCTATAATTCACCCCTCCACTTT. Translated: CASSHREGAYNSPLHF.

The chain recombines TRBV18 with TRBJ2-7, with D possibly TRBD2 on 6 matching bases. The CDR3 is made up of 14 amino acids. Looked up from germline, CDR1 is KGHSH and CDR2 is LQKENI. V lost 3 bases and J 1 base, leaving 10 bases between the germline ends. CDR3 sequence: CASSPWRDSYEQYF. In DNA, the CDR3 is TGTGCCAGCTCACCGTGGAGGGATTCCTACGAGCAGTACTTC.